This T cell receptor (beta chain) was captured in a study of shared clonotypes between healthy human individuals. With regard to this clone: Its cognate antigen is unknown.

The CDR3 is 14 amino acids. Per the germline V gene, CDR1 is SGHAT and CDR2 is FQNNGV. V dropped 6 bases and J dropped 3 bases, with 15 bases sitting between them. Repertoires were generated with immunoSEQ multiplex PCR, while TCRdb's copy carries only in-frame clones and drops some. Among approximately 1.5 million clones, approximately 98.5% were seen once, and the ten largest hold 0.3% to 0.45%. Study results and limitations: Researchers found naive subsets generally carried larger estimated richness than memory subsets. Genetic and exposure-history diversity was limited by the small donor number. A handful of donors showed sharing of about 5.5% of naive CD4 clonotypes.

This clonotype was obtained from a man aged 30 to 45 in good health. The sample consisted of naive CD4+ T cells sorted from blood. Subset of the sample: CD45RA+ positively selected. The V call is TRBV11-2, the J call TRBJ2-7; D not certain. This chain's CDR3 is CASRRTEVLYEQYF. The CDR3 DNA reads as TGTGCCAGCAGGCGGACGGAAGTCCTCTACGAGCAGTACTTC.